The T cell receptor (beta chain) under discussion was sequenced for a study of shared clonotypes between healthy human individuals. Measured with immunoSEQ multiplex PCR; TCRdb has only the in-frame clones, and not every one. The table has 2 million to 2.5 million clones, just over 90% seen once. Deletions cut 1 base from V and 0 bases from J, with 10 bases between. Germline V CDR1 and CDR2: MNHNY, SVGAGI (reference sequence). This CDR3 spans 15 amino acids. The sequenced sample was naive CD4+ T cells from PBMCs. Regarding subset: CD45RA+ positively selected. The V call is TRBV6-6, the J call TRBJ2-7; no definite D call. This sequence originates from a man aged 18 to 30 in good health. Some clones in this sample may be carry-over from other donors' samples. CDR3 sequence: CASSYLAGFSYEQYF. CDR3 in DNA: TGTGCCAGCAGTTACTTGGCCGGATTCTCCTACGAGCAGTACTTC.